This is a list of T cell receptor beta chains from one sample in a study of metastatic and nonmetastatic thyroid tumors. From the PCR reads, TCRdb re-called clones with MiXCR. Among 80,000 to 85,000 clones listed, approximately 12% were seen once. The sample taken for sequencing was tumor tissue. Receptors were obtained from a female donor with papillary thyroid cancer or a benign thyroid nodule (not recorded which). Some clones in this sample may be carry-over from other donors' samples. Each CDR3 is given with its conserved first and last residue. D genes are given only for firm matches. Expanded clones get a size class; other rows say once, few or many, or leave the size out.

>TRBJ1-2|TRBV30|NA|many
TGTGCCTGGAGTGTAGGGGTATCAACCTATGGCTACACCTTC
CAWSVGVSTYGYTF
>TRBJ2-5|TRBV4-3|TRBD2|many
TGCGCCAGCAGCCTACCTGGTTGGACTAGCGGGAGTAGAGGGGAGACCCAGTACTTC
CASSLPGWTSGSRGETQYF
>TRBJ1-1|TRBV20-1|NA|many
TGCAGTGCTAGAGCCAAGGGGACCAACACTGAAGCTTTCTTT
CSARAKGTNTEAFF
>TRBJ2-3|TRBV5-1|TRBD1|many
TGCGCCAGCAGCTTGATGGGACAGAGGATAGATACGCAGTATTTT
CASSLMGQRIDTQYF
>TRBJ1-2|TRBV6-1|NA|many
TGTGCCAGCAGTGCCCAGGGCCGGGACTATGGCTACACCTTC
CASSAQGRDYGYTF
>TRBJ2-7|TRBV20-1|TRBD2|many
TGCAGTGCTAGCCGCGGAGCGGGAGGCTCCTACGAGCAGTACTTC
CSASRGAGGSYEQYF
>TRBJ2-5|TRBV20-1|NA|many
TGCAGCGCGAAGTTCCAGGGCCCCAACCAAGAGACCCAGTACTTC
CSAKFQGPNQETQYF
>TRBJ2-7|TRBV5-5|NA|many
TGTGCCAGCAGCTTGCTCGGTGCTCAAATCTACGAGCAGTACTTC
CASSLLGAQIYEQYF
>TRBJ2-7|TRBV12-5|NA|many
TGTGCTAGTGGTCCCGAGTACGAGCAGTACTTC
CASGPEYEQYF
>TRBJ2-1|TRBV7-8|NA|many
TGTGCCAGCAGCCTCACTGGGTCTATCTTAACGGACAATGAGCAGTTCTTC
CASSLTGSILTDNEQFF
>TRBJ2-1|TRBV7-3|TRBD2|NA
TGTGCCAGCACACGACTAGCGGGAGGCAATGAGCAGTTCTTC
CASTRLAGGNEQFF
>TRBJ2-3|TRBV5-1|TRBD2|many
TGCGCCAGCAGCTTGGTGCTAGCGGGAGATGGCACAGATACGCAGTATTTT
CASSLVLAGDGTDTQYF
>TRBJ2-2|TRBV6-7|TRBD2|many
TGTGCCATCCGGACTAGCGGGAGAAGAGACACCGGGGAGCTGTTTTTT
CAIRTSGRRDTGELFF
>TRBJ2-3|TRBV20-1|TRBD1|many
TGCAGTGCTAATATACAGGGGGCGACAGATACGCAGTATTTT
CSANIQGATDTQYF
>TRBJ1-3|TRBV20-1|TRBD1|many
TGCAGTGCTGATCTAGGGGGACAGGACCCCTCTGGAAACACCATATATTTT
CSADLGGQDPSGNTIYF
>TRBJ2-5|TRBV2|NA|many
TGTGCCATGAAAGGGAACACTCAACCCCAAGAGACCCAGTACTTC
CAMKGNTQPQETQYF
>TRBJ1-4|TRBV9|NA|many
TGTGCCAGCAGCGGACAGGCAACTAATGAAAAACTGTTTTTT
CASSGQATNEKLFF
>TRBJ2-1|TRBV6-1|TRBD2|many
TGTGCCAGCAGTGATAGACTAGCCGCCTCCTACAATGAGCAGTTCTTC
CASSDRLAASYNEQFF
>TRBJ2-1|TRBV19|TRBD1|many
TGTGCCACCCAGGACAGGTCCTACAATGAGCAGTTCTTC
CATQDRSYNEQFF
>TRBJ1-2|TRBV9|TRBD1|NA
TGTGCCAGCATTGTAAACTTACAGGGGAACTATGGCTACACCTTC
CASIVNLQGNYGYTF
>TRBJ2-7|TRBV27|TRBD2|many
TGTGCCAGCAGTACTTGGGCGGGAGGGCCCGACGAGCAGTACTTC
CASSTWAGGPDEQYF
>TRBJ1-5|TRBV4-1|NA|many
TGCGCCAGCAGCCAAGATTCGGGGCTCTCGGGCAATCAGCCCCAGCATTTT
CASSQDSGLSGNQPQHF
>TRBJ1-2|TRBV5-6|NA|NA
TGTGCCAGCAGCTTTGGTCGGAGGCGCGGCGGCTACACCTTC
CASSFGRRRGGYTF
>TRBJ1-5|TRBV30|NA|many
TGTGCCTGGAGTGTAGGGTCAGCCCAGCATTTT
CAWSVGSAQHF
>TRBJ2-7|TRBV28|NA|many
TGTGCCACCTTCCCGGGTGGGGCCAACTACGAGCAGTACTTC
CATFPGGANYEQYF
>TRBJ1-2|TRBV20-1|NA|many
TGCAGTGCTCCAAGTGATAGAAACTATGGCTACACCTTC
CSAPSDRNYGYTF
>TRBJ2-7|TRBV5-1|NA|NA
TGCGCCAGCAGATTGGGCGGCCAGAATTCCTACGAGAAGTACTTC
CASRLGGQNSYEKYF
>TRBJ1-5|TRBV20-1|TRBD1|many
TGCAGTGGGGACAGGGGGAGGAATCAGCCCCAGCATTTT
CSGDRGRNQPQHF
>TRBJ1-5|TRBV10-2|NA|many
TGCGCCAGCAGTGGGGGGGCGGGTAGCAATCAGCCCCAGCATTTT
CASSGGAGSNQPQHF
>TRBJ2-1|TRBV6-2/TRBV6-3|NA|many
TGTGCCAGCAGTTACGGGGATGAGCAGTTCTTC
CASSYGDEQFF
>TRBJ1-1|TRBV6-6|NA|NA
TGTGCCAGCAGTTACTTTATTCCCGGGGCCGTTAACACTGAATCTTTCTTT
CASSYFIPGAVNTESFF
>TRBJ1-4|TRBV11-2|NA|many
TGTGCCAGCAGCTTGGGGCCAGGGATTAATGAAAAACTGTTTTTT
CASSLGPGINEKLFF
>TRBJ2-1|TRBV12-3/TRBV12-4|TRBD2|many
TGTGCCAGCAGTTTAGGCGGACTAGCGGGCCTTAATGAGCAGTTCTTC
CASSLGGLAGLNEQFF
>TRBJ2-6|TRBV4-1|NA|many
TGCGCCAGCAGCCAAGTAGGTGTCTCTGGGGCCAACGTCCTGACTTTC
CASSQVGVSGANVLTF
>TRBJ1-1|TRBV10-1|NA|many
TGCGCCAGCAGCTCAGGGCGAGGAACTGAAGCTTTCTTT
CASSSGRGTEAFF
>TRBJ1-1|TRBV27|NA|many
TGTGCCACCTACAGGAACACTGAAGCTTTCTTT
CATYRNTEAFF
>TRBJ1-2|TRBV12-3/TRBV12-4|TRBD1|many
TGTGCCAGCAGTTGGGACAGGGGTAATGGCTACACCTTC
CASSWDRGNGYTF
>TRBJ1-1|TRBV27|NA|many
TGTGCCAGCAGTTCCACGGGAAACACTGAAGCTTTCTTT
CASSSTGNTEAFF
>TRBJ1-2|TRBV29-1|NA|many
TGCAGCGTTCGTTCTAGTTGGTCGGGGGGCCTACACTATGGCTACACCTTC
CSVRSSWSGGLHYGYTF
>TRBJ1-2|TRBV6-1|NA|many
TGTGCCAGCAGTAGGGGGTACGGCTACACCTTC
CASSRGYGYTF
>TRBJ2-2|TRBV7-2|NA|NA
TGTGCCAGCAGATTAGGGGAGCTGTTTTTC
CASRLGELFF
>TRBJ2-2|TRBV5-1|TRBD2|many
TGCGCCAGCAGCTTGGGGGCTAGCGGAGGGAACACCGGGGAGCTGTTTTTT
CASSLGASGGNTGELFF
>TRBJ2-7|TRBV20-1|TRBD1|many
TGCAGTGCCACGGGACAGCCATACGAGCAGTACTTC
CSATGQPYEQYF
>TRBJ2-7|TRBV20-1|TRBD1|NA
TGCAGTGCTAGAGGTAGAGACAGGGTTGTTTACGAGCAGTACTTC
CSARGRDRVVYEQYF
>TRBJ2-7|TRBV29-1|TRBD2|many
TGCAGCGTTGCGCAAGGAGCGGGAGCCTACGAGCAGTACTTC
CSVAQGAGAYEQYF
>TRBJ2-1|TRBV7-6|NA|many
TGTGCCAGCAGCTTCAGACAGCTCAATGAGCAGTTCTTC
CASSFRQLNEQFF
>TRBJ2-1|TRBV6-5|NA|many
TGTGCCAGCAGTTACCCTAATGCCCCCTTCGATGAGCAGTTCTTC
CASSYPNAPFDEQFF
>TRBJ1-1|TRBV20-1|NA|many
TGCAGTGCTAGAGATTACGAAGCAGGGGACACTGAAGCTTTCTTT
CSARDYEAGDTEAFF
>TRBJ2-2|TRBV4-1|NA|many
TGCGCCAGCAGCCAAGGGTTGGTCGGGGAGCTGTTTTTT
CASSQGLVGELFF
>TRBJ2-7|TRBV6-5|NA|NA
TGTGCCAGCAGTTACTCTCGGTGCTACGATCAGTACTTC
CASSYSRCYDQYF
>TRBJ2-1|TRBV5-1|NA|NA
TGCGCCAGCAGCTTGGTGGGGACCCCCGCCATGGGCTTCTACAATGAGCAGTTCTTC
CASSLVGTPAMGFYNEQFF
>TRBJ2-7|TRBV14|NA|many
TGTGCCAGCAGCCAAGCCCTACCCGGCGGCGAGCAGTACTTC
CASSQALPGGEQYF
>TRBJ2-3|TRBV29-1|NA|many
TGCAGCTCTTCTAGGGGGACAGATACGCAGTATTTT
CSSSRGTDTQYF